These 14 T cell receptor beta chains share one sample of origin, sequenced in a study of metastatic and nonmetastatic thyroid tumors. Each patient came to thyroid surgery without any prior treatment (of any kind). TCRdb reanalyzed the PCR reads with MiXCR. The sample has roughly 4,000 clones, 35% to 45% seen once. What was sequenced was tumor tissue. Source of these receptors: a female donor with papillary thyroid cancer or a benign thyroid nodule (not recorded which). Some clones in this sample may be carry-over from other donors' samples.

The chain has TRBV30 and TRBJ1-4, with D maybe TRBD1 (6 bases). With 1 base removed from V and 3 bases from J, the gap between germline ends came to 12 bases. The CDR3 totals 15 residues. Germline assignment: CDR1 GTSNPN and CDR2 SVGIG (reference sequence). The chain's CDR3 is CAWSGDIAANEKLFF. The CDR3 DNA reads as TGTGCCTGGAGTGGGGACATCGCGGCTAATGAAAAACTGTTTTTT.

Only a few counts were recorded for this clone. The chain recombines TRBV10-3 with TRBJ2-7, with D possibly TRBD1 on 6 matching bases. Trimming left V 6 bases short and J 3 bases short, with 15 bases between. The germline V gene encodes CDR1 ENHRY and CDR2 SYGVKD. The length of the CDR3 is 14 residues. CDR3 DNA: TGTGCCATCAGCCTCGGACAGCTAAACTACGAGCAGTACTTC. It codes for CAISLGQLNYEQYF.

This clone was observed a handful of times. The rearrangement joins TRBV6-1 to TRBJ1-6; 7 positions agree with TRBD1. Losses at the gene ends were 6 bases for V and 7 bases for J; bases not matched to a gene: 3. The CDR3 sequence is 13 residues long. CDR1 and CDR2 (germline): MNHNS, SASEGT. The CDR3 region has the DNA TGTGCCAGCAGAGGGACAGCCAATTCACCCCTCCACTTT. Amino acids: CASRGTANSPLHF.

The V call is TRBV20-1, the J call TRBJ1-1; D unclear. The germline V and J ends were trimmed by 3 bases and 4 bases, with 9 bases remaining between them. Germline loops: CDR1 DFQATT, CDR2 SNEGSKA (reference sequence). The CDR3 extends over 12 amino acids. CDR3 protein: CSASSPSTEAFF. The CDR3 region has the DNA TGCAGTGCTAGTAGTCCGAGCACTGAAGCTTTCTTT.

With respect to this clone: Germline and junction disagree at one end, which may indicate a read error. The CDR3 nucleotides are TGTGCCAGCGGTGAACTAGCGGGGGGGCCAGATACGCAGTATTTT. It codes for CASGELAGGPDTQYF. The V call is TRBV6-4, the J call TRBJ2-3, with 13 positions matching TRBD2. This CDR3 comprises 15 residues. Germline V lookup: CDR1 MRHNA, CDR2 SNTAGT.

This clone was counted only a few times. The V gene is TRBV27, the J gene TRBJ1-5; 9 nucleotides match TRBD1. With 4 bases clipped from V and 3 bases from J, the junction kept 7 bases outside the gene matches. The CDR3 spans 16 residues. Germline V CDR1 and CDR2: MNHEY, SMNVEV (reference sequence). Here the CDR3 reads CASSSPRTGDNQPQHF. The CDR3 nucleotides are TGTGCCAGCAGTTCGCCTCGGACAGGGGACAATCAGCCCCAGCATTTT.

The J gene is TRBJ2-1, the V gene TRBV7-3, with 8 bases aligning to TRBD2. The CDR3 runs 15 residues. CDR1 is SGHTA, CDR2 FQGTGA, per germline. V gave up 5 bases and J gave up 6 bases; unmatched junction bases: 9. The CDR3 coding sequence is TGTGCCAGCAGCCTTGGGACTAGTTCCCTCAATGAGCAGTTCTTC. Encoded protein: CASSLGTSSLNEQFF.

This clone was seen only a few times. At one end, the junction sequence differs from germline, possibly due to a read error. The chain uses TRBV6-1 and TRBJ1-2; tentative D call: TRBD1 (5 bases). Germline lookup yields CDR1 MNHNS and CDR2 SASEGT. This CDR3 contains 14 residues. The CDR3 loop is CASSGQTVNYGCTF. CDR3 coding DNA: TGTGCCAGCAGTGGACAGACAGTAAACTATGGCTGCACCTTC.

The chain carries TRBV5-1 and TRBJ2-1; 7 nucleotides line up with TRBD1. The V gene's germline CDR1 is SGHRS and CDR2 YFSETQ. The CDR3 covers 13 residues. J was trimmed by 9 bases and V by 4 bases; bases with no gene match: 7. The CDR3, as DNA: TGCGCCAGCAGCCAAGGGGGCAGCGGTGAGCAGTTCTTC. Its protein product is CASSQGGSGEQFF.

The chain employs TRBV7-3 and TRBJ2-1; no clear D. V lost 3 bases to trimming and J lost 0 bases, with 12 bases between them. The CDR3 totals 16 residues. Per the germline V gene, CDR1 is SGHTA and CDR2 is FQGTGA. In DNA, the CDR3 is TGTGCCAGCAGCTTTACAGCCCTCAGCTCCTACAATGAGCAGTTCTTC. Translating it yields CASSFTALSSYNEQFF.

There are a few counts of this clone. The same CDR3 is also encoded by other DNA sequences in this sample. The CDR3 DNA follows: TGTGCCAGTCGTCGGGGAAACACCATATATTTT. It specifies CASRRGNTIYF. The chain joins TRBV19 to TRBJ1-3, with D unresolved. CDR1 LNHDA and CDR2 SQIVND come from the germline V gene (reference sequence). The CDR3 totals 11 residues. Trimming pared 8 bases from V and 4 bases from J, leaving 6 bases between.

V is TRBV20-1 and J is TRBJ2-2, with a weak D call TRBD2 (5 bases). The CDR3 sequence is 15 residues long. V lost 0 bases and J lost 5, with 13 bases in between. CDR1 is DFQATT, CDR2 SNEGSKA, per germline (reference sequence). The CDR3 spells CSARDRGSATGELFF. The CDR3 DNA reads as TGCAGTGCTAGAGATCGGGGTAGCGCTACCGGGGAGCTGTTTTTT.

This clone was found a few times. CDR3 DNA: TGTGCCAGCAGCCCCGCGGAGGGTCACACTGAAGCTTTCTTT. Translating it yields CASSPAEGHTEAFF. The rearrangement joins TRBV28 to TRBJ1-1; D is unclear. The CDR3 covers 14 residues. Trimming left V 6 bases short and J 3 bases short, with 14 bases between. The germline V gene encodes CDR1 MDHEN and CDR2 SYDVKM.

The chain links TRBV9 to TRBJ2-1, with D possibly being TRBD2 (6 bases). The germline V gene has CDR1 SGDLS and CDR2 YYNGEE. Between the trimmed V and J ends, which lost 4 bases and 0 bases, there was a span of 11 bases. This CDR3 contains 15 residues. This CDR3 reads CASSPSVSSYNEQFF. CDR3 in DNA: TGTGCCAGCAGCCCTAGCGTAAGCTCCTACAATGAGCAGTTCTTC.